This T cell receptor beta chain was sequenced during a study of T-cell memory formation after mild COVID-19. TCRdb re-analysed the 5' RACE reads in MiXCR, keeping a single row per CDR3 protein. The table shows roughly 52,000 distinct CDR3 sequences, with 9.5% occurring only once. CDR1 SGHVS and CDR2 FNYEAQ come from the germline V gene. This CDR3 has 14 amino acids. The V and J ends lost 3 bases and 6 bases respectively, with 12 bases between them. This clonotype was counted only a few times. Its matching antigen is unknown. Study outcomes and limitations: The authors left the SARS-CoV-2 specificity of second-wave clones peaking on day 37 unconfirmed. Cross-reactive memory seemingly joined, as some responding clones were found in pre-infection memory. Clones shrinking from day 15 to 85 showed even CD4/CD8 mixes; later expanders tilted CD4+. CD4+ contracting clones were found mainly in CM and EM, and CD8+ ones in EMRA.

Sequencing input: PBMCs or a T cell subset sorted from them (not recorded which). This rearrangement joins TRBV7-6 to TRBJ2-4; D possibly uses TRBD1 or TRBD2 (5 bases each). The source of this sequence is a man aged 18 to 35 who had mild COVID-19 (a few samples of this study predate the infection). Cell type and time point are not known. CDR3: CASSLGTRGNIQYF. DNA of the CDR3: TGTGCCAGCAGCTTGGGGACGAGGGGAAACATTCAGTACTTC.